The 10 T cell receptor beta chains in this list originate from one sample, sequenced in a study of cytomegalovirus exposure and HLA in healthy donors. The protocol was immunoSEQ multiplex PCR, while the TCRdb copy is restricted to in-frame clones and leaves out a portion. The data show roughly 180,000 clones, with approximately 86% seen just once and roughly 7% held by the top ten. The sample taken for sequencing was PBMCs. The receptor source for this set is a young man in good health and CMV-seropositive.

The CDR3 bases are TGCGCCAGCAGCGCCCCCGGGGGACAGGGGGCTGGGGAGCAGTACTTC. This encodes CASSAPGGQGAGEQYF. The chain employs TRBV5-1 and TRBJ2-7; 12 bases align to TRBD1. The CDR3 contains 16 residues. Germline loops: CDR1 SGHRS, CDR2 YFSETQ. Losses at the gene ends were 4 bases for V and 7 bases for J; bases not matched to a gene: 12.

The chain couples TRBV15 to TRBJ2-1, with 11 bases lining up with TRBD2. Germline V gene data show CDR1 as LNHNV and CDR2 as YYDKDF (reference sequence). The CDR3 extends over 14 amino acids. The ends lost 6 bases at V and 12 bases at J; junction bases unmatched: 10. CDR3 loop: CATSLAGGRWVQFF. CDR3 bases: TGTGCCACCAGTTTAGCGGGAGGGAGGTGGGTGCAGTTCTTC.

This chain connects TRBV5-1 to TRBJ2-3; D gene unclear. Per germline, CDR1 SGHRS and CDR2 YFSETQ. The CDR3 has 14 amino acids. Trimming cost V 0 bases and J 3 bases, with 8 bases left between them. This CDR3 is CASSLVARTDTQYF. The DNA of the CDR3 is TGCGCCAGCAGCTTGGTGGCTCGGACAGATACGCAGTATTTT.

CDR3 in amino acids: CASSPPRDRGQDTQYF. As DNA, the CDR3 is TGTGCCAGCAGTCCTCCTCGGGACAGGGGGCAAGATACGCAGTATTTT. This chain uses TRBV2 with TRBJ2-3; 12 bases match TRBD1. V dropped 5 bases and J dropped 5; count of bases not matched to a gene: 8. Looked up from germline, CDR1 is SNHLY and CDR2 is FYNNEI. This CDR3 has 16 amino acids.

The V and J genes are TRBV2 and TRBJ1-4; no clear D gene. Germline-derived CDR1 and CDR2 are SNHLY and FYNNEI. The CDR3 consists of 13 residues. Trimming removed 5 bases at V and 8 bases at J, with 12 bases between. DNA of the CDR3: TGTGCCAGCAGTAATAGCCCCAGGGAAAAACTGTTTTTT. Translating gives CASSNSPREKLFF.

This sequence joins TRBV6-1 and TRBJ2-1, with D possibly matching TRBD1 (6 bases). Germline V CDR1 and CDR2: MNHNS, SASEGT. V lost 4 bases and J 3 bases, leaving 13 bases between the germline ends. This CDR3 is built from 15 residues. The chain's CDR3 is CASSVPDRDYNEQFF. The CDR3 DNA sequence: TGTGCCAGCAGTGTCCCGGACAGAGACTACAATGAGCAGTTCTTC.

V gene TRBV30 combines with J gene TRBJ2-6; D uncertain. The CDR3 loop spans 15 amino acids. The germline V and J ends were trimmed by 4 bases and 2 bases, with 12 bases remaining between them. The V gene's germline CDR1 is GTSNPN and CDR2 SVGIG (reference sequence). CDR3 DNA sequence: TGTGCCTGGATCCTCATTGACGCTGGGGCCAACGTCCTGACTTTC. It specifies CAWILIDAGANVLTF.

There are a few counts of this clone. CDR3 region: CASSGRGVQPQHF. The CDR3 coding sequence is TGTGCCAGCAGTGGGAGGGGTGTTCAGCCCCAGCATTTT. The V and J genes are TRBV28 and TRBJ1-5, with D maybe TRBD1 (5 bases). This CDR3 region has 13 residues. Looked up from germline, CDR1 is MDHEN and CDR2 is SYDVKM. V gave up 5 bases and J gave up 6 bases, with 11 bases separating them.

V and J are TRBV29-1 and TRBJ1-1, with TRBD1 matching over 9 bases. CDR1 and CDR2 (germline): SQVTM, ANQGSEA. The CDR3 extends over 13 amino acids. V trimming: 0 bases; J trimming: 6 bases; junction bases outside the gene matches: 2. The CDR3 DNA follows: TGCAGCGTTGAAGAAACAGGGGGCTCTGAAGCTTTCTTT. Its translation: CSVEETGGSEAFF.

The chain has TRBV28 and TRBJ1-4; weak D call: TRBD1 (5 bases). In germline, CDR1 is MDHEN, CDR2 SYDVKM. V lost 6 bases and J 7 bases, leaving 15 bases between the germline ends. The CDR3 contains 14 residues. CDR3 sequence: CASSKGGDGEKLFF. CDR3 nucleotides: TGTGCCAGCAGCAAGGGAGGGGATGGTGAAAAACTGTTTTTT.